This TCR beta chain was found in a study of cytomegalovirus exposure and HLA in healthy donors. General observations from the study: With DRB1 most and HLA-C fewest, TCR association rates differed between HLA loci in a later analysis. There was a cluster of highly shared sequence variants that was likely a sequencing artifact. A previous analysis found most TCR beta V segments productive roughly 90% or roughly 30% of the time.

As for this clone: Its matching antigen is unknown.

The primer mix had 60 Vbeta and 13 Jbeta primers. Produced via immunoSEQ multiplex PCR; TCRdb's table is partial and in-frame only. The data contain some 120,000 clones, roughly 82% of them singletons. V was shortened by 4 bases and J by 9 bases, with 13 bases between the two germline ends. The CDR3 is made up of 13 amino acids. Per the germline V gene, CDR1 is SGHTA and CDR2 is FQGTGA. This chain joins TRBV7-3 and TRBJ2-1, with D possibly matching TRBD1 (5 bases). Sequencing was performed on PBMCs. The clonotype originates from a woman aged 18-35 years in good health and CMV-seropositive. The chain's CDR3 is CASSSVGASEQFF. The CDR3 DNA reads TGTGCCAGCAGCTCAGTAGGGGCTAGTGAGCAGTTCTTC. Drawing the rest from reference TRBV7-3 and TRBJ2-1, the complete variable domain is GAGVSQTPSNKVTEKGKYVELRCDPISGHTALYWYRQSLGQGPEFLIYFQGTGAADDSGLPNDRFFAVRPEGSVSTLKIQRTERGDSAVYLCASSSVGASEQFFGPGTRLTVL.